This T cell receptor beta chain appears in the sequencing data of a study of blood T cells in healthy people across ages. This clonotype was counted only a few times. Healthy individuals of Caucasian origin from Russia, aged 6 to 90, served as donors. Every sample had a minimum of 6 million PBMCs isolated. Through a sample-barcoded 5' primer and a J-beta primer mix, a second PCR was run for roughly 6 to 12 cycles. Every cDNA molecule carried a tag from a template-switch adaptor bearing 12 random nucleotides. TCRdb processed the 5' RACE reads anew with MiXCR; each CDR3 protein has one entry. The table lists around 970,000 distinct CDR3 sequences, roughly 47% of them singletons. The sequenced sample was blood. This clonotype originated in a woman in her sixties in good health.

CDR3 nucleotide sequence: TGTGCCAGCAGCTTCTATTTGGCGGAGGGAGCCTACAATGAGCAGTTCTTC. It encodes CASSFYLAEGAYNEQFF. The chain couples TRBV11-2 to TRBJ2-1; possibly TRBD2 for D (6 bases). V was clipped by 3 bases and J by 2 bases, with 17 bases between them. Germline CDR1 SGHAT, CDR2 FQNNGV. CDR3 length equals 17 residues.